In this sample, the clone carrying this T cell receptor beta chain turned up many times. Its target is not known. This entry belongs to a study of T cells in Graves' hyperthyroidism and ophthalmopathy. Study-level points and caveats: Peripheral blood also featured most of the thyroid clonotypes expanded above 0.001.

V lost 5 bases and J 2 bases, leaving 13 bases between the germline ends. The CDR3 runs to 14 residues. Germline V CDR1 and CDR2: PRHDT, FYEKMQ (reference sequence). Preceding any ophthalmopathy symptoms, the blood sample dates from first hyperthyroidism diagnosis. What was amplified from RNA transcripts were TCR beta CDR3 regions. In the first-round RT-PCR of the TCR CDR3, the HTBI primer set was used. TCRdb reanalysed the multiplex PCR reads using MiXCR and keeps one entry per CDR3 protein. The profile shows nearly 600,000 distinct CDR3 sequences, approximately 14% of them singletons. The chain links TRBV13 to TRBJ2-7; D is unresolved. The receptor was isolated from a woman aged 25 to 39 with Graves' hyperthyroidism that later progressed to Graves' ophthalmopathy. Sample: blood. In DNA, the CDR3 is TGTGCCAGCAGCCCTAGGTGGCAGACCTACGAGCAGTACTTC. Protein: CASSPRWQTYEQYF. Looking up the rest from reference TRBV13 and TRBJ2-7 gives the full variable domain: AAGVIQSPRHLIKEKRETATLKCYPIPRHDTVYWYQQGPGQDPQFLISFYEKMQSDKGSIPDRFSAQQFSDYHSELNMSSLELGDSALYFCASSPRWQTYEQYFGPGTRLTVT.